Below are 29 T cell receptor beta chains sequenced from a single sample in a study of cytomegalovirus exposure and HLA in healthy donors (dated by TCRdb to the late 2010s). The library relied on the immunoSEQ multiplex PCR assay. For the multiplex PCR, a mixture combining 60 forward primers for TCR Vbeta segments and 13 reverse primers for TCR Jbeta segments was used. The source is immuneACCESS, and TCRdb retained only in-frame sequences with V and J called. Part of the clones is not carried over; for the studies checked, unresolved V genes explain less than half of this, and the remainder is unexplained. In this sample the table shows 95,000 to 150,000 clones, over 75% of which occur a single time. Of the sample, 2% to 2.5% falls within the top ten clones. Sequencing was performed on PBMCs. The receptors were sampled from a man aged 30 to 39 in good health and CMV-seronegative.

The chain is built from TRBV28 and TRBJ1-1; 7 bases line up with TRBD1. Trimming cost V 3 bases and J 6 bases; bases outside gene matches: 10. This CDR3 contains 15 residues. Germline CDR1 reads MDHEN; CDR2 reads SYDVKM. The CDR3 region is CASSLGDRAGAEAFF. DNA for the CDR3: TGTGCCAGCAGTTTGGGAGACAGGGCGGGCGCTGAAGCTTTCTTT.

V is TRBV7-9 and J is TRBJ2-2, with D perhaps TRBD1 (6 bases). This CDR3 spans 15 amino acids. Germline V CDR1 and CDR2: SEHNR, FQNEAQ (reference sequence). Trimming removed 5 bases from V and 0 bases from J, with 10 bases in between. The CDR3 loop is CASSGTFANTGELFF. The CDR3 DNA reads as TGTGCCAGCAGCGGGACATTTGCGAACACCGGGGAGCTGTTTTTT.

V is TRBV2 and J is TRBJ1-2, with 7 bases identical to TRBD1. Germline loops: CDR1 SNHLY, CDR2 FYNNEI. There are 14 residues in the CDR3. V shed 4 bases, J shed 7 bases, and the junction held 9 bases outside the gene matches. CDR3 DNA: TGTGCCAGCAGTGGCCGACAGGGTCTAGGTGGCTACACCTTC. Protein sequence: CASSGRQGLGGYTF.

V gene TRBV15 combines with J gene TRBJ1-1; D is unclear. The CDR3 runs to 13 residues. V shed 0 bases and J shed 10 bases, with 12 bases lying between them. Germline V CDR1 and CDR2: LNHNV, YYDKDF (reference sequence). Written as DNA, the CDR3 is TGTGCCACCAGCAGAGATCGAGGCCAAGGAGCTTTCTTT. Its translation is CATSRDRGQGAFF.

Details on this clone: At one boundary the junction diverges from the germline segment, which might be a read error. The V call is TRBV18, the J call TRBJ2-6; maybe TRBD1 (5 bases). Germline loops: CDR1 KGHSH, CDR2 LQKENI. CDR3 length: 17 residues. This chain's CDR3 is CASSPRTLDSGANGLTF. In DNA form, the CDR3 reads TGTGCCAGCTCACCAAGAACCCTTGACAGTGGGGCCAACGGCCTGACTTTC.

The chain joins TRBV27 to TRBJ2-5; unclear D gene. The CDR3 covers 14 residues. V lost 2 bases to trimming and J lost 7 bases, with 14 bases between them. Germline V gives CDR1 MNHEY, CDR2 SMNVEV (reference sequence). The CDR3 DNA follows: TGTGCCAGCAGTTTAAGTGACAATTCTGGGACCCAGTACTTC. Its protein is CASSLSDNSGTQYF.

V and J are TRBV5-1 and TRBJ2-5; no reliable D call. CDR1 and CDR2 (germline): SGHRS, YFSETQ. The CDR3 sequence is 14 residues long. Trimming stripped 0 bases from V and 2 bases from J, with 8 bases between. This CDR3 is CASSLEALQETQYF. CDR3 sequence (DNA): TGCGCCAGCAGCTTGGAGGCACTACAAGAGACCCAGTACTTC.

This clone was counted once. The genes are TRBV5-6 and TRBJ1-3; D is ambiguous. V lost 4 bases and J 4 bases, leaving 12 bases between the germline ends. This CDR3 region has 14 residues. Per the germline V gene, CDR1 is SGHDT and CDR2 is YYEEEE. The CDR3 DNA sequence: TGTGCCAGCAGCCCCGTGCGACACGGAAACACCATATATTTT. Amino acids: CASSPVRHGNTIYF.

The chain couples TRBV5-1 to TRBJ1-1; weak D call: TRBD1 (5 bases). The V end was cut by 0 bases, the J end by 0 bases, with 9 bases between. The CDR3 runs to 15 residues. The germline V gene has CDR1 SGHRS and CDR2 YFSETQ. CDR3 sequence (DNA): TGCGCCAGCAGCTTGGATCAGGGCGTGAACACTGAAGCTTTCTTT. This sequence encodes CASSLDQGVNTEAFF. Complete variable domain (other parts from reference TRBV5-1 and TRBJ1-1): KAGVTQTPRYLIKTRGQQVTLSCSPISGHRSVSWYQQTPGQGLQFLFEYFSETQRNKGNFPGRFSGRQFSNSRSEMNVSTLELGDSALYLCASSLDQGVNTEAFFGQGTRLTVV.

This chain joins TRBV28 and TRBJ1-6, with D unresolved. Germline CDR1 MDHEN, CDR2 SYDVKM. The CDR3 loop spans 11 amino acids. Trimming cost V 6 bases and J 10 bases, with 7 bases left between them. DNA for the CDR3: TGTGCCAGCAGCTTCCTATCACCCCTCCACTTT. Amino acid sequence: CASSFLSPLHF.

The J gene is TRBJ1-2, the V gene TRBV5-4; D may be TRBD1 (5 bases). Germline V gives CDR1 SGHNT, CDR2 YYREEE (reference sequence). V lost 4 bases and J 2 bases, leaving 18 bases between the germline ends. The CDR3 totals 16 residues. The CDR3 nucleotides are TGTGCCAGCAGCCCGGGGGGGTTTACGCGGAACTATGGCTACACCTTC. Translated: CASSPGGFTRNYGYTF. The variable domain in full, with the rest retrieved from reference TRBV5-4 and TRBJ1-2, is ETGVTQSPTHLIKTRGQQVTLRCSSQSGHNTVSWYQQALGQGPQFIFQYYREEENGRGNFPPRFSGLQFPNYSSELNVNALELDDSALYLCASSPGGFTRNYGYTFGSGTRLTVV.

This clone was observed a handful of times. The chain carries TRBV7-9 and TRBJ1-2; maybe TRBD1 (6 bases). The CDR3 has 16 amino acids. With 8 bases removed from V and 0 bases from J, the gap between germline ends came to 19 bases. In germline, CDR1 is SEHNR, CDR2 FQNEAQ (reference sequence). The CDR3 DNA reads as TGTGCCAGCTCCCAAGGGGGGGAGCCCCCTAACTATGGCTACACCTTC. This sequence encodes CASSQGGEPPNYGYTF.

The V and J genes are TRBV2 and TRBJ2-1, with D perhaps matching TRBD1 (5 bases). V lost 10 bases to trimming and J lost 4 bases, with 20 bases between them. The CDR3 is 15 amino acids. Germline CDR1 reads SNHLY; CDR2 reads FYNNEI. CDR3 bases: TGTGCCACCACCCCTGGGCAGGGTACTTACAATGAGCAGTTCTTC. It is translated as CATTPGQGTYNEQFF.

The chain uses TRBV7-8 and TRBJ1-6, with unresolved D. The ends were cut back, 0 bases at V and 8 bases at J, with 11 bases in the middle. This CDR3 contains 15 residues. Germline V gene lookup returns CDR1 SGHVS and CDR2 FQNEAQ. In DNA form, the CDR3 reads TGTGCCAGCAGCTTAGCTGAGGCGCGTTATTCACCCCTCCACTTT. Translated: CASSLAEARYSPLHF. Looking up the rest from reference TRBV7-8 and TRBJ1-6 gives the full variable domain: GAGVSQSPRYKVAKRGQDVALRCDPISGHVSLFWYQQALGQGPEFLTYFQNEAQLDKSGLPSDRFFAERPEGSVSTLKIQRTQQEDSAVYLCASSLAEARYSPLHFGNGTRLTVT.

This clone was observed once. The rearrangement joins TRBV21-1 to TRBJ2-3; no check of the table's D call, TRBD1, against the DNA was made. TRBV21-1 is annotated as a pseudogene. The CDR3 runs 14 residues. Written as DNA, the CDR3 is TGTGCCAGCAGCAAAGAAACAGATACAGATACGCAGTATTTT. Protein product: CASSKETDTDTQYF.

For the CDR3, the DNA is TGTGCCAGCAGCTTAGTTCACGGCAGGATCGACGAGCAGTACTTC. The encoded protein is CASSLVHGRIDEQYF. J is TRBJ2-7 and V is TRBV11-2; no clear D gene. CDR3 length: 15 amino acids. Trimming shortened V by 1 base and J by 5 bases, and 15 bases separated the two germline ends. From germline, CDR1 is SGHAT and CDR2 FQNNGV.

The V gene is TRBV6-1, the J gene TRBJ2-7, with D possibly TRBD1 on 5 matching bases. Per germline, CDR1 MNHNS and CDR2 SASEGT. The CDR3 sequence is 12 residues long. V lost 1 base, J lost 8 bases, and 9 bases lay in between. The CDR3 bases are TGTGCCAGCAGTGAAGAGGGGCGAAAGCAGTACTTC. It translates to CASSEEGRKQYF.

The V gene is TRBV7-6, the J gene TRBJ2-1; D is perhaps TRBD1 (8 bases). V lost 5 bases to trimming and J lost 4 bases, with 18 bases between them. Germline V gene sequence: CDR1 SGHVS, CDR2 FNYEAQ. The length of the CDR3 is 16 residues. In DNA, the CDR3 is TGTGCCAGCAGCCCTTATGACAGGGGAGGGTACAATGAGCAGTTCTTC. Translated: CASSPYDRGGYNEQFF.

This rearrangement joins TRBV29-1 to TRBJ2-7; a weak D match, TRBD2 (6 bases). The CDR3 contains 13 residues. Deletions cut 1 base from V and 3 bases from J, with 10 bases between. Germline V gives CDR1 SQVTM, CDR2 ANQGSEA. The CDR3 nucleotides are TGCAGCGTTGAAGTAACCGGGGGCTACGAGCAGTACTTC. Translated: CSVEVTGGYEQYF.

About this clone: A junction end diverges from the germline sequence, so it may reflect a read error. This chain uses TRBV11-2 with TRBJ2-6; D might be TRBD1 (5 bases). CDR1 and CDR2 (germline): SGHAT, FQNNGV. This CDR3 has 17 residues. Here the CDR3 reads CASTLLGARSGANGLTF. The CDR3, as DNA: TGTGCCAGCACCCTTTTAGGCGCCCGCTCTGGGGCCAACGGCCTGACTTTC.

This clone was found a few times. The J gene is TRBJ2-1, the V gene TRBV11-2; 14 nucleotides line up with TRBD2. Trimming cost V 4 bases and J 8 bases; bases outside gene matches: 7. The length of the CDR3 is 16 residues. Looked up from germline, CDR1 is SGHAT and CDR2 is FQNNGV. CDR3 sequence reads: CASSSTSGGAKDEQFF. The CDR3 DNA sequence: TGTGCCAGCAGCTCGACTAGCGGGGGGGCCAAGGATGAGCAGTTCTTC.

The chain employs TRBV5-1 and TRBJ1-6, with 7 bases identical to TRBD1. With 2 bases clipped from V and 4 bases from J, the junction kept 6 bases outside the gene matches. CDR1 and CDR2 from the germline V gene are SGHRS and YFSETQ. This CDR3 contains 16 residues. The CDR3 nucleotides are TGCGCCAGCAGCTTCCGGGACAGACGGTATAATTCACCCCTCCACTTT. Its translation: CASSFRDRRYNSPLHF.

V gene TRBV7-2 combines with J gene TRBJ2-1, with TRBD2 identical over 12 bases. Germline V lookup: CDR1 SGHTA, CDR2 FQGNSA. The V and J ends lost 1 base and 12 bases, in that order; junction bases with no gene match: 4. The CDR3 consists of 14 residues. The CDR3 here is CASSLGLAGAVQFF. CDR3 nucleotides: TGTGCCAGCAGCTTAGGACTAGCGGGGGCAGTGCAGTTCTTC.

The chain recombines TRBV18 with TRBJ2-3; 9 nucleotides agree with TRBD1. There are 15 residues in the CDR3. CDR1 and CDR2 (germline): KGHSH, LQKENI. V shed 4 bases and J 3 bases; nucleotides not matched to a gene: 5. In nucleotides, the CDR3 is TGTGCCAGCTCACAAATCGGGACAGGGACAGATACGCAGTATTTT. Translating it yields CASSQIGTGTDTQYF. The full variable domain, with the rest looked up from reference TRBV18 and TRBJ2-3, is NAGVMQNPRHLVRRRGQEARLRCSPMKGHSHVYWYRQLPEEGLKFMVYLQKENIIDESGMPKERFSAEFPKEGPSILRIQQVVRGDSAAYFCASSQIGTGTDTQYFGPGTRLTVL.

This rearrangement joins TRBV29-1 to TRBJ1-1; possibly TRBD1 for D (6 bases). Germline V gives CDR1 SQVTM, CDR2 ANQGSEA. The CDR3 has 13 residues. The germline V and J ends were trimmed by 6 bases and 4 bases, with 15 bases remaining between them. The CDR3 DNA reads as TGCAGCGTGAACGCGGGGGGGCCCACTGAAGCTTTCTTT. Translating it yields CSVNAGGPTEAFF.

This clone was detected a few times. The chain is built from TRBV5-1 and TRBJ1-6; D is ambiguous. CDR1 and CDR2 from the germline V gene are SGHRS and YFSETQ. There are 14 residues in the CDR3. Trimming stripped 0 bases from V and 6 bases from J, with 7 bases between. DNA for the CDR3: TGCGCCAGCAGCTTGGGCGGAATTAATTCACCCCTCCACTTT. Its translation: CASSLGGINSPLHF.

The chain carries TRBV2 and TRBJ2-1; D not certain. Trimming cost V 3 bases and J 11 bases, with 17 bases left between them. Germline-derived CDR1 and CDR2 are SNHLY and FYNNEI. The CDR3 spans 14 residues. The CDR3 protein is CASSEESGEAKQFF. In DNA, the CDR3 is TGTGCCAGCAGTGAGGAGTCTGGTGAGGCGAAGCAGTTCTTC.

The V call is TRBV5-4, the J call TRBJ1-1; 7 nucleotides align to TRBD1. Germline-derived CDR1 and CDR2 are SGHNT and YYREEE (reference sequence). There are 16 residues in the CDR3. V lost 2 bases and J lost 0; bases outside the gene matches: 7. The CDR3 here is CASSFMGQPLNTEAFF. DNA for the CDR3: TGTGCCAGCAGCTTTATGGGACAGCCTTTGAACACTGAAGCTTTCTTT.

The chain combines TRBV7-2 with TRBJ2-7; 9 nucleotides align to TRBD1. Trimming cost V 5 bases and J 0 bases; bases outside gene matches: 5. This CDR3 contains 15 residues. The germline V gene has CDR1 SGHTA and CDR2 FQGNSA. The CDR3 DNA reads as TGTGCCAGCAGCCGCGACAGGGGGAGCTCCTACGAGCAGTACTTC. Its protein product is CASSRDRGSSYEQYF.